The 14 T cell receptor beta chains below all came from one sample that was sequenced in a study of cytomegalovirus exposure and HLA in healthy donors. It was with 60 Vbeta and 13 Jbeta primers that the PCR ran. This table comes from immunoSEQ multiplex PCR, and its TCRdb copy is limited to in-frame clones, with some not included. Here the sample spans 150,000 to 200,000 clones, roughly 77% being singletons. The sample comprised PBMCs. The receptors were gathered from a woman in her 50s in good health and CMV-seronegative.

Remarks on this clone: The junction shows a germline mismatch at one end, possibly a read error. The chain recombines TRBV5-1 with TRBJ1-1; D remains unclear. This CDR3 is built from 11 residues. Germline values: CDR1 SGHRS, CDR2 YFSETQ. The CDR3 protein is CASSSSHEAFF. The CDR3 DNA sequence: TGCGCCAGCAGCTCCTCCCATGAAGCCTTCTTT.

The J gene is TRBJ2-1, the V gene TRBV28; 8 bases align to TRBD2. The CDR3 totals 16 residues. V lost 3 bases and J lost 0; bases outside the gene matches: 4. CDR1 and CDR2 from the germline V gene are MDHEN and SYDVKM. This CDR3 is CASSFYRGGSYNEQFF. The CDR3 bases are TGTGCCAGCAGTTTTTATCGGGGGGGCTCCTACAATGAGCAGTTCTTC.

The V call is TRBV14, the J call TRBJ2-7; no firm D call. Trimming took 0 bases from V and 3 from J, leaving 12 bases between them. The CDR3 has 15 amino acids. Looked up from germline, CDR1 is SGHDN and CDR2 is FVKESK. The CDR3 spells CASSQDLSVVYEQYF. The CDR3 coding sequence is TGTGCCAGCAGCCAAGATCTCAGTGTTGTCTACGAGCAGTACTTC.

The V and J genes are TRBV6-1 and TRBJ1-5; 10 bases align to TRBD1. The CDR3 is 15 amino acids. Germline CDR1 and CDR2: MNHNS and SASEGT. The trim removed 5 bases at V and 5 bases at J, leaving 6 bases unmatched. The chain's CDR3 is CASSWTGGTDQPQHF. As DNA, the CDR3 is TGTGCCAGCAGTTGGACAGGGGGTACCGATCAGCCCCAGCATTTT.

The chain links TRBV5-4 to TRBJ1-6, with 7 positions matching TRBD1. CDR1 is SGHNT, CDR2 YYREEE, per germline (reference sequence). V shed 4 bases, J shed 2 bases, and the junction held 3 bases outside the gene matches. The CDR3 contains 15 residues. Here the CDR3 DNA reads TGTGCCAGCAGCACTGGGACAGCCTATAATTCACCCCTCCACTTT. Its protein product is CASSTGTAYNSPLHF.

CDR3 protein: CASSPGGWQTQYF. In DNA, the CDR3 is TGTGCCAGCAGCCCGGGGGGTTGGCAGACCCAGTACTTC. The gene calls are TRBV7-2 and TRBJ2-5; TRBD2 matches at 7 bases. The V gene end was trimmed by 5 bases and the J gene end by 6 bases; junction bases not matched to a gene: 6. The CDR3 has 13 residues. Per the germline V gene, CDR1 is SGHTA and CDR2 is FQGNSA.

This clone showed up just once. The chain joins TRBV4-3 to TRBJ1-2; 9 positions agree with TRBD1. CDR1 and CDR2 from the germline V gene are LGHNA and YSLEER. The trim removed 4 bases at V and 4 bases at J, leaving 13 bases unmatched. This CDR3 has 17 amino acids. The CDR3 bases are TGCGCCAGCAGCCGGTCCGGGACAGGGATTGCCCTCTATGGCTACACCTTC. It translates to CASSRSGTGIALYGYTF.

The V and J genes are TRBV7-9 and TRBJ1-2; 7 bases are a match to TRBD1. The CDR3 contains 15 residues. CDR1 SEHNR and CDR2 FQNEAQ come from the germline V gene (reference sequence). Trimming took 5 bases from V and 8 from J; bases not matched to a gene: 14. The CDR3 reads CASSPRGPGGKGYTF. Written as DNA, the CDR3 is TGTGCCAGCAGCCCAAGGGGCCCAGGGGGGAAGGGCTACACCTTC.

The rearrangement links TRBV9 to TRBJ2-7; D perhaps matches TRBD1 (6 bases). V was trimmed by 4 bases and J by 2 bases, leaving 16 bases between them. Germline V gene lookup returns CDR1 SGDLS and CDR2 YYNGEE. The CDR3 is 15 residues long. The CDR3 loop reads CASSYRETTPYEQYF. The CDR3, as DNA: TGTGCCAGCAGCTACAGGGAAACAACCCCCTACGAGCAGTACTTC. Filled out from reference TRBV9 and TRBJ2-7, the complete variable domain reads DSGVTQTPKHLITATGQRVTLRCSPRSGDLSVYWYQQSLDQGLQFLIQYYNGEERAKGNILERFSAQQFPDLHSELNLSSLELGDSALYFCASSYRETTPYEQYFGPGTRLTVT.

The rearrangement joins TRBV4-1 to TRBJ1-5, with D possibly TRBD1 on 5 matching bases. Germline V CDR1 and CDR2: MGHRA, YSYEKL. This CDR3 region has 15 residues. V was pared by 2 bases and J by 2 bases, with 10 bases between. The chain's CDR3 is CASSQQPGGNQPQHF. CDR3 nucleotide sequence: TGCGCCAGCAGCCAACAGCCGGGGGGCAATCAGCCCCAGCATTTT.

With regard to this clone: Different DNA sequences within this sample yield the same CDR3. This chain uses TRBV2 with TRBJ2-7; no firm D call. This CDR3 is built from 14 residues. Germline loops: CDR1 SNHLY, CDR2 FYNNEI. Trimming removed 2 bases at V and 1 base at J, with 9 bases between. The CDR3 DNA reads TGTGCCAGCAGTGAAATAGGCGGATCCTACGAGCAGTACTTC. Translating it yields CASSEIGGSYEQYF.

The J gene is TRBJ2-5, the V gene TRBV6-1, with TRBD1 matching over 11 bases. V dropped 8 bases and J dropped 7; count of bases not matched to a gene: 12. Per germline, CDR1 MNHNS and CDR2 SASEGT. The CDR3 has 15 amino acids. The CDR3 reads CASLGGTGGSGTQYF. Here the CDR3 DNA reads TGTGCCAGCCTAGGGGGGACAGGGGGTTCTGGGACCCAGTACTTC.

This chain links TRBV4-3 with TRBJ1-1, with D tentatively TRBD1 (5 bases). The V gene's germline CDR1 is LGHNA and CDR2 YSLEER. This CDR3 is built from 14 residues. The V end lost 3 bases, the J end lost 8 bases, and 16 bases lay between the germline ends. This chain's CDR3 is CASSHTQERAEAFF. The DNA of the CDR3 is TGCGCCAGCAGCCACACACAGGAACGAGCCGAAGCTTTCTTT.

This clone has just one count. V is TRBV28 and J is TRBJ1-5, with TRBD1 as a possible D gene (5 bases). Per germline, CDR1 MDHEN and CDR2 SYDVKM. The CDR3 is 15 residues long. Trimming shortened V by 6 bases and J by 4 bases, and 16 bases separated the two germline ends. The CDR3 DNA reads as TGTGCCAGCAGCCAAGGGGTTCAATGGAATCAGCCCCAGCATTTT. Its translation is CASSQGVQWNQPQHF.